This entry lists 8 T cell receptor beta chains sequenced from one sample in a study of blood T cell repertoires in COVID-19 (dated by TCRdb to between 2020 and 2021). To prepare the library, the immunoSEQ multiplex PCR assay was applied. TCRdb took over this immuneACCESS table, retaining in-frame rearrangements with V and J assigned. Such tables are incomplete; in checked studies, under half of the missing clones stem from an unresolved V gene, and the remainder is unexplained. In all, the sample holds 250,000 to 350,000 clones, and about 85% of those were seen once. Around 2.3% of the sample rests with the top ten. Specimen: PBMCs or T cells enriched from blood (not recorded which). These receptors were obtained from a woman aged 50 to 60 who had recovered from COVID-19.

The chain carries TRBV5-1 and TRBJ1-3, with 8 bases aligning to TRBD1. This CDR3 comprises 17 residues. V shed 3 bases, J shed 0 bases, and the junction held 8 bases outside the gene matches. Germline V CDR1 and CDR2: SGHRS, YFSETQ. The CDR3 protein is CASSSRDRGISGNTIYF. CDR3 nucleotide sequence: TGCGCCAGCAGCTCCCGAGACAGGGGAATCTCTGGAAACACCATATATTTT.

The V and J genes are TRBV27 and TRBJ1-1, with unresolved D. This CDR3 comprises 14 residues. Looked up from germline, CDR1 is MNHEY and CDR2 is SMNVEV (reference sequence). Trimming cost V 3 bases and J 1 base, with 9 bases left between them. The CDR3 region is CASSFEGKNTEAFF. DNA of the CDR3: TGTGCCAGCAGTTTTGAGGGAAAGAACACTGAAGCTTTCTTT.

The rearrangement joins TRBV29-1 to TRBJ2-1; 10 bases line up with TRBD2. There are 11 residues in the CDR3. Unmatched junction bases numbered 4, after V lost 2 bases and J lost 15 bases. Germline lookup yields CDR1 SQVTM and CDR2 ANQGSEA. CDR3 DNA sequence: TGCAGCGTTGAAAGCGGGAGGGCCTCGTTCTTC. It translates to CSVESGRASFF.

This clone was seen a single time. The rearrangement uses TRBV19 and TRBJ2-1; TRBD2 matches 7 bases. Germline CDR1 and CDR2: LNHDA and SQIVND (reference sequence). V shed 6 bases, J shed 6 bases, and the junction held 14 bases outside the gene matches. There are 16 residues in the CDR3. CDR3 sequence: CASSGRPRGEANEQFF. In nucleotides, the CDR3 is TGTGCCAGTAGCGGGAGGCCCCGGGGGGAGGCCAATGAGCAGTTCTTC.

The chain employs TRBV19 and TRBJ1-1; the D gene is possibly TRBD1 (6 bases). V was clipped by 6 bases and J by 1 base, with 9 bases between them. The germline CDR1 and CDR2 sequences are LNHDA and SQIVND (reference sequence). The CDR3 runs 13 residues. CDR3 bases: TGTGCCAGTAGGGTGACAGGGAACACTGAAGCTTTCTTT. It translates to CASRVTGNTEAFF. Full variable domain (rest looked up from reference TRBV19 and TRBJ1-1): DGGITQSPKYLFRKEGQNVTLSCEQNLNHDAMYWYRQDPGQGLRLIYYSQIVNDFQKGDIAEGYSVSREKKESFPLTVTSAQKNPTAFYLCASRVTGNTEAFFGQGTRLTVV.

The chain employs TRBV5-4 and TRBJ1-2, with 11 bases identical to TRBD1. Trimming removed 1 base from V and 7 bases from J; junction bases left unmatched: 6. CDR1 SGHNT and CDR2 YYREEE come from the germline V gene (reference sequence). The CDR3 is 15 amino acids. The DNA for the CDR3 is TGTGCCAGCAGCTTGTGGGGGACAGGGGGAGGTGGCTACACCTTC. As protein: CASSLWGTGGGGYTF.

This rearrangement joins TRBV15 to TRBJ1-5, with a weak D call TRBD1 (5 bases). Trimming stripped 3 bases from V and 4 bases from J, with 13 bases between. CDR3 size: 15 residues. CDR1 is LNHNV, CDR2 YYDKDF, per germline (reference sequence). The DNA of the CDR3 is TGTGCCACCAGCAGGGGGGGGGAGGTGAATCAGCCCCAGCATTTT. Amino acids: CATSRGGEVNQPQHF.

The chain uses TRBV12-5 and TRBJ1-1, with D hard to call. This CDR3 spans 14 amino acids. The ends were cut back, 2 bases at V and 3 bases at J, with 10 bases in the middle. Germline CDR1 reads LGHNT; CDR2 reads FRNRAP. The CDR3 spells CASGLFQRDTEAFF. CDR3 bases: TGTGCTAGTGGTTTGTTCCAGAGGGACACTGAAGCTTTCTTT.